These 32 T cell receptor beta chains originate from one sample sequenced in a study of T cell repertoires in cytomegalovirus infection. TCRdb re-called the reads with MiXCR, one entry per CDR3 protein. The table includes around 490,000 distinct CDR3 sequences, about 25% detected once. Specimen: PBMCs. Receptors originate from a human donor in good health (CMV status not recorded). Some clones in this sample may be carry-over from other donors' samples.

Worth noting for this clonotype: This may stem from a read error, because a much larger clone lies one nucleotide away. J is TRBJ2-2 and V is TRBV11-3; 10 bases agree with TRBD2. CDR1 is SGHNT, CDR2 YENEEA, per germline. The CDR3 covers 18 residues. The CDR3 DNA is TGTGCCAGCAGCTTAGATAGAATAGCGGGAGGCAACACCGGGGAGCTGTCTTTT. It translates to CASSLDRIAGGNTGELSF.

The V call is TRBV14, the J call TRBJ2-7; no firm D call. Per the germline V gene, CDR1 is SGHDN and CDR2 is FVKESK. The CDR3 has 13 amino acids. V was trimmed by 5 bases and J by 3 bases, leaving 11 bases between them. For the CDR3, the DNA is TGTGCCAGCAGCTCGACGATGGGCTACGAGCAGTACGTC. Its protein product is CASSSTMGYEQYV.

A few counts support this clonotype. The rearrangement links TRBV7-7 to TRBJ1-4; D gene unclear. Germline values: CDR1 SSHAT, CDR2 FNYEAQ (reference sequence). The CDR3 totals 19 residues. V shed 4 bases and J shed 0 bases, with 21 bases lying between them. CDR3 bases: TGTGCCAGCAGCTCCCCGACCGCTCCGGCTCGTTCAACTAATGAAAAACTGTTTTTT. It is translated as CASSSPTAPARSTNEKLFF.

This chain uses TRBV20-1 with TRBJ2-3; the match to TRBD2 covers 11 bases. V shed 3 bases, J shed 2 bases, and the junction held 1 base outside the gene matches. This CDR3 is 14 amino acids long. CDR1 and CDR2 from the germline V gene are DFQATT and SNEGSKA (reference sequence). CDR3 nucleotides: TGCAGTGCTAGTAGCGGGAGGGACACAGATACGCAGTATTTT. Amino acids: CSASSGRDTDTQYF.

The chain couples TRBV20-1 to TRBJ1-4, with D unclear. This CDR3 contains 14 residues. Trimming took 2 bases from V and 0 from J, leaving 7 bases between them. From germline, CDR1 is DFQATT and CDR2 SNEGSKA (reference sequence). The CDR3 DNA reads as TGCAGTGCTAGACCCACCGCAACTAATGAAAAACTGTTTTTT. Its protein is CSARPTATNEKLFF.

The genes are TRBV4-2 and TRBJ1-6; unclear D gene. This CDR3 comprises 15 residues. The germline CDR1 and CDR2 sequences are LGHNA and YNFKEQ. The ends were cut back, 1 base at V and 3 bases at J, with 7 bases in the middle. This CDR3 is CASSQGTDYNSPLHF. The CDR3 DNA sequence: TGTGCCAGCAGCCAAGGAACCGACTATAATTCACCCCTCCACTTT.

The CDR3 reads CASQTGQGSGYTF. In nucleotides, the CDR3 is TGTGCCAGCCAAACGGGACAGGGGAGCGGCTACACCTTC. This chain joins TRBV6-1 and TRBJ1-2, with 10 bases fitting TRBD1. This CDR3 has 13 amino acids. V lost 8 bases to trimming and J lost 8 bases; unmatched junction nucleotides: 8. From germline, CDR1 is MNHNS and CDR2 SASEGT.

The chain recombines TRBV18 with TRBJ1-5; 8 nucleotides line up with TRBD1. CDR3 length: 16 amino acids. The junction had 6 bases not matched to a gene; V was cut back by 1 base and J by 4 bases. Germline V CDR1 and CDR2: KGHSH, LQKENI. CDR3 in DNA: TGTGCCAGCTCACCACGCGAGACAGGGGAGAATCAGCCCCAGCATTTT. It codes for CASSPRETGENQPQHF. Complete variable domain (other parts from reference TRBV18 and TRBJ1-5): NAGVMQNPRHLVRRRGQEARLRCSPMKGHSHVYWYRQLPEEGLKFMVYLQKENIIDESGMPKERFSAEFPKEGPSILRIQQVVRGDSAAYFCASSPRETGENQPQHFGDGTRLSIL.

This chain links TRBV30 with TRBJ1-2; a weak D match, TRBD1 (5 bases). This CDR3 is 12 amino acids long. CDR1 is GTSNPN and CDR2 is SVGIG in the germline V gene (reference sequence). V lost 2 bases, J lost 2 bases, and 6 bases lay in between. CDR3 in amino acids: CAWSNRNYGYTF. The CDR3 DNA follows: TGTGCCTGGAGTAACAGGAACTATGGCTACACCTTC.

The genes are TRBV11-1 and TRBJ2-3; D not resolved. The CDR3 contains 15 residues. Germline CDR1 and CDR2: SGHAT and FQDESV (reference sequence). Trimming cost V 5 bases and J 4 bases, with 16 bases left between them. The CDR3 DNA follows: TGTGCCAGCAGCCTATCATTCGAAACGCCAGATACGCAGTATTTT. Its protein is CASSLSFETPDTQYF.

The gene calls are TRBV27 and TRBJ2-5, with D perhaps TRBD2 (7 bases). CDR1 MNHEY and CDR2 SMNVEV come from the germline V gene (reference sequence). V lost 3 bases and J lost 7, with 15 bases in between. The CDR3 totals 14 residues. CDR3 DNA: TGTGCCAGCAGTTTTCAGCGGAGGGGGGGGACCCAGTACTTC. Protein: CASSFQRRGGTQYF.

The chain has TRBV10-3 and TRBJ2-7; TRBD2 aligns across 7 bases. Germline CDR1 ENHRY, CDR2 SYGVKD. The ends lost 3 bases at V and 0 bases at J; junction bases unmatched: 5. This CDR3 has 15 residues. This CDR3 is CAISETSVASYEQYF. DNA of the CDR3: TGTGCCATCAGTGAAACTAGCGTAGCCTCCTACGAGCAGTACTTC.

This clonotype was observed a handful of times. The chain uses TRBV11-2 and TRBJ2-5; weak D call: TRBD2 (5 bases). V was trimmed by 1 base and J by 5 bases, leaving 11 bases between them. Germline CDR1 SGHAT, CDR2 FQNNGV. The CDR3 is 14 amino acids. CDR3 amino acids: CASSLADYSETQYF. CDR3 DNA sequence: TGTGCCAGCAGCTTAGCCGACTACAGCGAGACCCAGTACTTC.

In its sample, this clonotype was seen many times. This chain connects TRBV7-2 to TRBJ2-5; the match to TRBD1 covers 9 bases. V shed 4 bases, J shed 6 bases, and the junction held 9 bases outside the gene matches. Germline V CDR1 and CDR2: SGHTA, FQGNSA. The CDR3 length is 15 residues. CDR3 sequence: CASSSILTGGQTQYF. Here the CDR3 DNA reads TGTGCCAGCAGCTCCATCCTTACAGGGGGCCAGACCCAGTACTTC.

This clonotype appeared many times. J is TRBJ2-7 and V is TRBV6-2 or TRBV6-3; 13 bases map to TRBD2. J was trimmed by 3 bases and V by 2 bases; bases with no gene match: 7. Germline V gene data show CDR1 as MNHEY and CDR2 as SVGEGT. This CDR3 contains 17 residues. As DNA, the CDR3 is TGTGCCAGCAGTTACGGGACTAGCGGGAACCTCCTCTACGAGCAGTACTTC. Protein product: CASSYGTSGNLLYEQYF.

This clonotype has ten or more counts. The CDR3 region is CASSLGRSLSYSGNTIYF. The CDR3, as DNA: TGTGCCAGCAGCTTAGGCAGATCACTAAGCTACTCTGGAAACACCATATATTTT. The rearrangement uses TRBV7-2 and TRBJ1-3; D is undetermined. Trimming shortened V by 1 base and J by 0 bases, and 16 bases separated the two germline ends. The CDR3 is 18 residues long. The germline V gene encodes CDR1 SGHTA and CDR2 FQGNSA.

This clonotype was found a few times. The gene calls are TRBV12-3 or TRBV12-4 and TRBJ2-1, with 7 bases lining up with TRBD2. V lost 3 bases, J lost 2 bases, and 4 bases stayed unmatched. This CDR3 comprises 15 residues. The CDR3 nucleotides are TGTGCCAGCAGTTTTGGGGGAGGGCCCTACAATGAGCAGTTCTTC. It encodes CASSFGGGPYNEQFF.

The genes are TRBV6-1 and TRBJ1-5, with D tentatively TRBD1 (5 bases). This CDR3 has 16 residues. Trimming cost V 2 bases and J 0 bases, with 11 bases left between them. Looked up from germline, CDR1 is MNHNS and CDR2 is SASEGT. The CDR3 sequence: CASSEYRQISNQPQHF. The CDR3 DNA sequence: TGTGCCAGCAGTGAATACAGACAGATTAGCAATCAGCCCCAGCATTTT.

The chain joins TRBV5-6 to TRBJ1-6; 10 nucleotides match TRBD1. V was clipped by 1 base and J by 7 bases; unmatched bases: 5. Germline CDR1 and CDR2: SGHDT and YYEEEE. The CDR3 contains 16 residues. CDR3: CASSLRQGAVNSPLHF. Written as DNA, the CDR3 is TGTGCCAGCAGCTTGAGACAGGGGGCGGTCAATTCACCCCTCCACTTT.

The sample holds a few counts of this clonotype. V is TRBV7-2 and J is TRBJ2-5; 9 nucleotides line up with TRBD2. The CDR3 is made up of 15 amino acids. Germline V gene data show CDR1 as SGHTA and CDR2 as FQGNSA. After removal of 6 bases from V and 1 base from J, the junction contained 6 bases not matched to a gene. CDR3 amino acids: CASSRLAESQETQYF. The CDR3 DNA reads TGTGCCAGCAGTCGACTAGCGGAATCCCAAGAGACCCAGTACTTC.

The chain couples TRBV5-6 to TRBJ1-5, with 12 bases that match TRBD1. There are 15 residues in the CDR3. Looked up from germline, CDR1 is SGHDT and CDR2 is YYEEEE. The V and J ends lost 3 bases and 7 bases, in that order; junction bases with no gene match: 5. CDR3 protein: CASSSGQGAGQPQHF. The CDR3 region has the DNA TGTGCCAGCAGCTCGGGACAGGGGGCTGGGCAGCCCCAGCATTTT.

This clonotype was seen a few times. The J gene is TRBJ2-3, the V gene TRBV7-6; 8 bases map to TRBD2. Losses at the gene ends were 4 bases for V and 1 base for J; bases not matched to a gene: 7. Germline CDR1 and CDR2: SGHVS and FNYEAQ. CDR3 size: 16 residues. As DNA, the CDR3 is TGTGCCAGCAGCTACCTGGCGGGAGGCGGCACAGATACGCAGTATTTT. The encoded protein is CASSYLAGGGTDTQYF.

This clonotype turned up a few times. The chain links TRBV2 to TRBJ2-7; unclear D gene. The germline CDR1 and CDR2 sequences are SNHLY and FYNNEI. CDR3 size: 11 residues. The germline V and J ends were trimmed by 8 bases and 6 bases, with 11 bases remaining between them. CDR3 nucleotide sequence: TGTGCCAGCCATCCGTCGGGCGAGCAGTACGTC. Amino acids: CASHPSGEQYV.

The chain couples TRBV2 to TRBJ1-5; tentatively, D is TRBD1 (5 bases). The V end was cut by 4 bases, the J end by 0 bases, with 19 bases between. Germline V lookup: CDR1 SNHLY, CDR2 FYNNEI. The CDR3 runs to 18 residues. The CDR3: CASSVGRVTTRSNQPQHF. The CDR3 DNA sequence: TGTGCCAGCAGTGTGGGCAGGGTGACGACCCGTAGCAATCAGCCCCAGCATTTT. Combining the CDR3 with reference TRBV2 and TRBJ1-5 gives the whole variable domain EPEVTQTPSHQVTQMGQEVILRCVPISNHLYFYWYRQILGQKVEFLVSFYNNEISEKSEIFDDQFSVERPDGSNFTLKIRSTKLEDSAMYFCASSVGRVTTRSNQPQHFGDGTRLSIL.

The chain joins TRBV7-6 to TRBJ2-7, with D perhaps TRBD1 or TRBD2 (5 bases each). The CDR3 is 12 amino acids. Germline-derived CDR1 and CDR2 are SGHVS and FNYEAQ. Trimming took 5 bases from V and 12 from J, leaving 17 bases between them. The CDR3 loop reads CASSRRDPPGYF. The CDR3 bases are TGTGCCAGCAGCCGACGGGACCCACCGGGGTACTTC.

This clonotype was found once. The chain joins TRBV19 to TRBJ1-4, with TRBD1 matching 7 bases. V lost 5 bases, J lost 7 bases, and 10 bases stayed unmatched. Germline V gene sequence: CDR1 LNHDA, CDR2 SQIVND (reference sequence). The CDR3 is 15 residues long. The CDR3 reads CASSPGDSRAEKLFF. The CDR3 DNA sequence: TGTGCCAGTAGTCCGGGGGACAGTCGAGCTGAAAAACTGTTTTTT.

This clonotype came up a few times. The rearrangement links TRBV30 to TRBJ2-2, with no clear D. V was shortened by 0 bases and J by 6 bases, with 11 bases between the two germline ends. CDR1 and CDR2 from the germline V gene are GTSNPN and SVGIG (reference sequence). The CDR3 runs to 14 residues. CDR3 residues: CAWSVGSLAGELFF. CDR3 nucleotides: TGTGCCTGGAGTGTGGGATCGCTCGCCGGGGAGCTGTTTTTT.

The chain is built from TRBV29-1 and TRBJ2-1; 11 nucleotides align to TRBD2. Trimming removed 7 bases from V and 2 bases from J; junction bases left unmatched: 7. The CDR3 consists of 15 residues. Germline V lookup: CDR1 SQVTM, CDR2 ANQGSEA. CDR3 region: CSAQLAGVPYNEQFF. As DNA, the CDR3 is TGCAGCGCCCAACTAGCGGGAGTTCCCTACAATGAGCAGTTCTTC.

This clonotype was picked up one time. The chain combines TRBV4-3 with TRBJ2-7; D may be TRBD2 (6 bases). Between the trimmed V and J ends, which lost 1 base and 2 bases, there was a span of 15 bases. The CDR3 has 16 amino acids. The V gene's germline CDR1 is LGHNA and CDR2 YSLEER. DNA of the CDR3: TGCGCCAGCAGCCAAGGCATCGGGGACTTTACCTACGAGCAGTACTTC. It yields the protein CASSQGIGDFTYEQYF.

V and J are TRBV7-6 and TRBJ2-3; the match to TRBD2 covers 8 bases. Germline loops: CDR1 SGHVS, CDR2 FNYEAQ. This CDR3 has 21 residues. The junction had 22 bases not matched to a gene; V was cut back by 5 bases and J by 0 bases. The CDR3 loop reads CASSDPHRVPWREVSTDTQYF. The CDR3 DNA reads TGTGCCAGCAGCGACCCCCACAGGGTCCCCTGGCGGGAGGTTAGCACAGATACGCAGTATTTT.

This chain links TRBV30 with TRBJ2-5; D is possibly TRBD2 (5 bases). The CDR3 has 13 amino acids. Between the trimmed V and J ends, which lost 0 bases and 5 bases, there was a span of 10 bases. Germline lookup yields CDR1 GTSNPN and CDR2 SVGIG (reference sequence). CDR3 amino acids: CAWSVPGIETQYF. Written as DNA, the CDR3 is TGTGCCTGGAGTGTACCGGGGATCGAGACCCAGTACTTC.

This clonotype was observed a few times. This rearrangement joins TRBV19 to TRBJ2-1; 14 nucleotides align to TRBD2. Germline V gene sequence: CDR1 LNHDA, CDR2 SQIVND (reference sequence). The CDR3 is made up of 17 amino acids. Trimming cost V 10 bases and J 8 bases; bases outside gene matches: 16. CDR3 nucleotides: TGTGCCACTACTACCGGGACTAGCGGGAGAATGAGAGATGAGCAGTTCTTC. It translates to CATTTGTSGRMRDEQFF.